Listed here are 10 T cell receptor beta chains from one sample, sequenced in a study of T-cell memory formation after mild COVID-19. Via MiXCR, TCRdb re-called the 5' RACE reads, giving one row per CDR3 protein. The sample carries some 130,000 distinct CDR3 sequences, 20% to 25% recorded once. The sequenced material came from PBMCs or a T cell subset sorted from them (not recorded which). All receptors derive from an adult woman who had mild COVID-19 (a few samples of this study predate the infection). Cell type and time point are not known.

The V call is TRBV4-1, the J call TRBJ2-6; D is undetermined. The CDR3 consists of 15 residues. Germline V gives CDR1 MGHRA, CDR2 YSYEKL. V was pared by 4 bases and J by 1 base, with 8 bases between. In nucleotides, the CDR3 is TGCGCCAGCAGCCTCTATGGTTCTGGGGCCAACGTCCTGACTTTC. This translates into CASSLYGSGANVLTF.

This clonotype was detected only a few times. The J gene is TRBJ2-7, the V gene TRBV7-8, with D perhaps matching TRBD1 or TRBD2 (5 bases each). V was cut by 5 bases and J by 2 bases, with 13 bases left in between. The CDR3 runs to 14 residues. Germline lookup yields CDR1 SGHVS and CDR2 FQNEAQ. The CDR3 reads CASSVRGTPYEQYF. The CDR3 DNA follows: TGTGCCAGCAGCGTACGGGGCACCCCCTACGAGCAGTACTTC.

Regarding this clonotype: The CDR3 does not end in the conserved phenylalanine or tryptophan, so this is likely a read error. V and J are TRBV6-1 and TRBJ2-3, with D hard to call. This CDR3 is 12 amino acids long. The V and J ends lost 2 bases and 9 bases respectively, with 9 bases between them. Germline V gene sequence: CDR1 MNHNS, CDR2 SASEGT. CDR3 sequence (DNA): TGTGCCAGCAGTGAAAGGTCAGGCACGCAGTATTTA. It encodes CASSERSGTQYL.

Only a few counts were recorded for this clonotype. The J gene is TRBJ2-1, the V gene TRBV4-1; unclear D gene. The CDR3 runs to 15 residues. V lost 1 base to trimming and J lost 2 bases, with 9 bases between them. CDR1 and CDR2 from the germline V gene are MGHRA and YSYEKL. CDR3 bases: TGCGCCAGCAGCCAAGCGGCAGTAGCCTACAATGAGCAGTTCTTC. It codes for CASSQAAVAYNEQFF.

This clonotype was counted between two and nine times. The chain carries TRBV7-6 and TRBJ2-2; D possibly corresponds to TRBD1 (5 bases). The CDR3 contains 15 residues. The germline V and J ends were trimmed by 5 bases and 1 base, with 11 bases remaining between them. Germline assignment: CDR1 SGHVS and CDR2 FNYEAQ. The DNA of the CDR3 is TGTGCCAGCAGCCCGACAACAGGGAACACCGGGGAGCTGTTTTTT. Translating it yields CASSPTTGNTGELFF.

This chain links TRBV12-3 or TRBV12-4 with TRBJ1-1, with TRBD1 matching over 8 bases. This CDR3 is 17 amino acids long. The ends lost 5 bases at V and 0 bases at J; junction bases unmatched: 11. The DNA of the CDR3 is TGTGCCAGCAGTGCCCGTAGACAGGGGACGATGAACACTGAAGCTTTCTTT. It codes for CASSARRQGTMNTEAFF.

The rearrangement links TRBV20-1 to TRBJ1-2; no reliable D call. Germline lookup yields CDR1 DFQATT and CDR2 SNEGSKA (reference sequence). The ends were cut back, 0 bases at V and 8 bases at J, with 10 bases in the middle. The CDR3 sequence is 12 residues long. CDR3 in amino acids: CSARDGGRGYTF. The CDR3 DNA sequence: TGCAGTGCTAGAGATGGAGGCAGAGGCTACACCTTC.

This clonotype was seen a few times. The chain carries TRBV7-8 and TRBJ2-2; no firm D call. The germline CDR1 and CDR2 sequences are SGHVS and FQNEAQ. There are 16 residues in the CDR3. Trimming removed 1 base from V and 3 bases from J, with 12 bases in between. In DNA, the CDR3 is TGTGCCAGCAGCTTAGGCGGCCAGATATACACCGGGGAGCTGTTTTTT. This sequence encodes CASSLGGQIYTGELFF.

The chain uses TRBV6-2 or TRBV6-3 and TRBJ2-7, with D possibly being TRBD1 (5 bases). The CDR3 is 16 residues long. Trimming removed 5 bases at V and 0 bases at J, with 17 bases between. In germline, CDR1 is MNHEY, CDR2 SVGEGT. CDR3 sequence reads: CASSRPRGPSSYEQYF. Here the CDR3 DNA reads TGTGCCAGCAGTCGACCAAGGGGCCCCAGCTCCTACGAGCAGTACTTC.

The rearrangement joins TRBV24-1 to TRBJ2-1; 12 bases map to TRBD2. The CDR3 has 18 amino acids. Per the germline V gene, CDR1 is KGHDR and CDR2 is SFDVKD. The V and J ends lost 6 bases and 6 bases, in that order; junction bases with no gene match: 14. CDR3 region: CATSPPFRTSGTSNEQFF. The CDR3, as DNA: TGTGCCACCAGTCCCCCCTTCAGGACTAGCGGGACCAGCAATGAGCAGTTCTTC.